This TCR beta chain was captured by sequencing in a study of blood T cell repertoires in COVID-19. For the study at large: Samples came from the United States, Italy and Spain, spanning acute and convalescent COVID-19.

Libraries were prepared by immunoSEQ multiplex PCR; TCRdb keeps only in-frame clonotypes and omits some of them. The sample consists of more than 95,000 clones, roughly nine tenths of them appearing once. This clone was seen a single time. The germline V gene encodes CDR1 MNHNY and CDR2 SVGAGI (reference sequence). Trimming shortened V by 2 bases and J by 2 bases, and 9 bases separated the two germline ends. There are 14 residues in the CDR3. This sequence joins TRBV6-6 and TRBJ1-2; D is uncertain. This clonotype was sampled from a man aged 60-69 years with acute or convalescent COVID-19. The material sequenced was peripheral blood. In DNA form, the CDR3 reads TGTGCCAGCAGTTACGGTACAGAAAACTATGGCTACACCTTC. This encodes CASSYGTENYGYTF.